The clone carrying this T cell receptor (beta chain) was found a few times. Its specificity is unknown. This record belongs to a study of response to subunit inactivated influenza vaccine. The CDR3 has 14 residues. Trimming took off 6 bases at V and 4 bases at J, with 15 bases between the two ends. One entry per CDR3 protein results from TCRdb running MiXCR on the RT-PCR reads. Among 530,000 or so distinct CDR3 sequences listed, about 15% were seen once. Study results and caveats: Authors suggested that a seasonal influenza vaccination recruits few new T cells each time.

The sequence derives from a man aged 50 to 59 who received an inactivated influenza vaccine. This chain joins TRBV12-3 or TRBV12-4 and TRBJ2-5; D may be TRBD2 (6 bases). The starting material was PBMCs from blood, obtained 11 to 12 days after vaccination. The CDR3 coding sequence is TGTGCCAGCAGCGGGACTGGCCCTGCAGAGACCCAGTACTTC. It is translated as CASSGTGPAETQYF.